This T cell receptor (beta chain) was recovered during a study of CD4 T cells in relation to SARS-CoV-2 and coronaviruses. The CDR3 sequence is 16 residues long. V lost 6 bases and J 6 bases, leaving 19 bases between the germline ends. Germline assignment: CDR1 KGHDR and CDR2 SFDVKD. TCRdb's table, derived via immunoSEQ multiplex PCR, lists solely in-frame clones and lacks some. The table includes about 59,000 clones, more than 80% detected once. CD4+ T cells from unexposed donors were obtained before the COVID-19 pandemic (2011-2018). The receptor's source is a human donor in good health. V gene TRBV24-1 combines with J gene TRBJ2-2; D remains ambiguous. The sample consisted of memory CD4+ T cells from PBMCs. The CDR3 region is CATSMDGIKGSGELFF. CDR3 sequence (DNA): TGTGCCACCAGTATGGATGGGATTAAGGGCTCCGGGGAGCTGTTTTTT.